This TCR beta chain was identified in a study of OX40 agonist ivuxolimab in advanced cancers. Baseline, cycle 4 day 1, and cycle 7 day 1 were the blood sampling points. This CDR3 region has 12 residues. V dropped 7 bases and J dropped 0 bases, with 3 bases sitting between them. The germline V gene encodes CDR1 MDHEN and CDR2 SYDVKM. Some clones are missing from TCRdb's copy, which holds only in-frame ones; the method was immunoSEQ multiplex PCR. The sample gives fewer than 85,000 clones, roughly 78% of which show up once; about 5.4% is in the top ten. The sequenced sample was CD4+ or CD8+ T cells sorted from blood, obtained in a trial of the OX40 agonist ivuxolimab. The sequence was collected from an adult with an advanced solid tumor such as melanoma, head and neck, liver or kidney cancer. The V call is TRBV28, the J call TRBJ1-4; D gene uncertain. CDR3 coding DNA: TGTGCCAGCACGGCAACTAATGAAAAACTGTTTTTT. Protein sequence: CASTATNEKLFF.